The 8 T cell receptor beta chains listed next were all sequenced from one sample in a study of control samples from healthy donors and cancer patients. The method was immunoSEQ multiplex PCR; TCRdb's version includes in-frame clones alone and lacks a portion of them. The sample yields fewer than 200,000 clones, approximately 94% seen once. The specimen was PBMCs. Receptors were obtained from a man aged 55 to 70 with colorectal cancer.

This chain joins TRBV19 and TRBJ1-2; D gene ambiguous. V lost 4 bases, J lost 2 bases, and 11 bases lay in between. Germline-derived CDR1 and CDR2 are LNHDA and SQIVND (reference sequence). The CDR3 is 14 amino acids. The CDR3 protein is CASSTNGENYGYTF. The CDR3 DNA is TGTGCCAGTAGTACTAATGGGGAGAACTATGGCTACACCTTC.

The V gene is TRBV7-9, the J gene TRBJ2-5; TRBD1 might be the D (6 bases). Germline V gene data show CDR1 as SEHNR and CDR2 as FQNEAQ (reference sequence). The V end lost 5 bases, the J end lost 4 bases, and 20 bases lay between the germline ends. The CDR3 is made up of 16 amino acids. For the CDR3, the DNA is TGTGCCAGCAGCCCCTTCCGGGACACCTTCGGAGAGACCCAGTACTTC. This codes for CASSPFRDTFGETQYF.

This clone was recorded only once. This chain links TRBV6-1 with TRBJ1-5; 7 nucleotides line up with TRBD1. V shed 0 bases and J 7 bases; nucleotides not matched to a gene: 6. CDR3 size: 15 residues. Germline CDR1 is MNHNS and CDR2 is SASEGT. The CDR3 sequence: CASSEAWQGGQPQHF. As DNA, the CDR3 is TGTGCCAGCAGTGAAGCTTGGCAGGGGGGCCAGCCCCAGCATTTT.

The chain has TRBV5-4 and TRBJ2-1, with no clear D. V lost 1 base and J 5 bases, leaving 16 bases between the germline ends. This CDR3 region has 16 residues. The V gene's germline CDR1 is SGHNT and CDR2 YYREEE (reference sequence). This CDR3 is CASSLPASLSHNEQFF. Written as DNA, the CDR3 is TGTGCCAGCAGCTTGCCGGCCTCCCTCTCACACAATGAGCAGTTCTTC.

J is TRBJ2-5 and V is TRBV9; no firm D call. The germline V gene has CDR1 SGDLS and CDR2 YYNGEE. The V gene lost 0 bases and the J gene lost 1 base, with 4 bases spanning the gap. This CDR3 has 13 residues. The CDR3 nucleotides are TGTGCCAGCAGCGTAGCCCTCCAAGAGACCCAGTACTTC. This sequence encodes CASSVALQETQYF.

The gene calls are TRBV5-4 and TRBJ2-7; 8 bases map to TRBD1. The CDR3 is 14 residues long. Germline CDR1 is SGHNT and CDR2 is YYREEE (reference sequence). Trimming removed 0 bases from V and 2 bases from J; junction bases left unmatched: 1. The CDR3 bases are TGTGCCAGCAGCTTGGGGACAGGGACCTACGAGCAGTACTTC. Protein sequence: CASSLGTGTYEQYF.

This chain connects TRBV4-2 to TRBJ2-3; weak D call: TRBD1 (6 bases). Trimming took off 0 bases at V and 5 bases at J, with 12 bases between the two ends. Germline values: CDR1 LGHNA, CDR2 YNFKEQ. CDR3 length: 15 residues. The CDR3 sequence: CASSQDYRVKDTQYF. DNA for the CDR3: TGTGCCAGCAGCCAAGATTACAGGGTTAAAGATACGCAGTATTTT.

The chain has TRBV3-1 (or the pseudogene TRBV3-2) and TRBJ2-7; D perhaps matches TRBD1 (5 bases). This CDR3 region has 12 residues. Germline-derived CDR1 and CDR2 are LGHDT and YNNKEL (reference sequence). The ends were cut back, 0 bases at V and 7 bases at J, with 7 bases in the middle. The CDR3 here is CASSQDPGEQYF. The CDR3 coding sequence is TGTGCCAGCAGCCAAGATCCAGGGGAGCAGTACTTC.